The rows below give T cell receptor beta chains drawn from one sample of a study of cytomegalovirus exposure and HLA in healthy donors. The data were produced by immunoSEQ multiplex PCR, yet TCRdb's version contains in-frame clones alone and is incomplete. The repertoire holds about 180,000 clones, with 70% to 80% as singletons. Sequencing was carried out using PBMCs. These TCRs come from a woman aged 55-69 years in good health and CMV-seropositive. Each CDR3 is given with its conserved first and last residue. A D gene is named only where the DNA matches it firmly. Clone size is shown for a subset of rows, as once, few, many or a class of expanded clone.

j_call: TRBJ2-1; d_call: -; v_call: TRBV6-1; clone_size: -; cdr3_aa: CASSEALAGVGSYNEQFF; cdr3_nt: TGTGCCAGCAGTGAAGCGTTAGCCGGGGTAGGCTCCTACAATGAGCAGTTCTTC
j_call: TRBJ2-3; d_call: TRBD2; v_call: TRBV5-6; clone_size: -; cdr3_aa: CASSLAGRDFTDTQYF; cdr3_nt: TGTGCCAGCAGTTTGGCCGGGAGGGATTTCACAGATACGCAGTATTTT
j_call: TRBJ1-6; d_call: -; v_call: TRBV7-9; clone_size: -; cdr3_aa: CASSLERDSPLHF; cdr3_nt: TGTGCCAGCAGCTTAGAGAGAGATTCACCCCTCCACTTT
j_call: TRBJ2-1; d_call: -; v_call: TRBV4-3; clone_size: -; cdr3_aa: CASSYPGQSNNEQFF; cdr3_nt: TGCGCCAGCAGCTATCCGGGACAATCTAACAATGAGCAGTTCTTC
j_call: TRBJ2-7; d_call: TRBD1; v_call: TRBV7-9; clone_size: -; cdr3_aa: CASSSGQTYYEQYF; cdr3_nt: TGTGCCAGCAGCTCGGGACAGACCTACTACGAGCAGTACTTC
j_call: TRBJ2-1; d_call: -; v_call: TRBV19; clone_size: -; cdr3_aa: CASRPGTSSYNEQFF; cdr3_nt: TGTGCCAGTAGGCCGGGGACTTCCTCCTACAATGAGCAGTTCTTC
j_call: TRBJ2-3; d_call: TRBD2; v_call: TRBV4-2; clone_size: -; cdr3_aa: CASSQDLSGGTDTQYF; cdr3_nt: TGTGCCAGCAGCCAAGATCTTAGCGGGGGCACAGATACGCAGTATTTT
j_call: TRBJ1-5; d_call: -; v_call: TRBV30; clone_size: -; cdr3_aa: CAWSRDIYQPQHF; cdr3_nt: TGTGCCTGGAGTCGGGACATTTATCAGCCCCAGCATTTT
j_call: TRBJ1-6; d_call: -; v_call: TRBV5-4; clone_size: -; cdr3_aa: CASSFEKGRNSPLHF; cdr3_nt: TGTGCCAGCAGCTTCGAGAAGGGGAGGAATTCACCCCTCCACTTT
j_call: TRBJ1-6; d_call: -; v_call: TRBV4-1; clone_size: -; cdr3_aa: CASSPQGTFLNSPLHF; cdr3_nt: TGCGCCAGCAGCCCACAGGGTACATTCTTAAATTCACCCCTCCACTTT
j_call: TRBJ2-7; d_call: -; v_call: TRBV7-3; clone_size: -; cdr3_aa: CASSKGGGEQYF; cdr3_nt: TGTGCCAGCAGCAAGGGGGGGGGCGAGCAGTACTTC
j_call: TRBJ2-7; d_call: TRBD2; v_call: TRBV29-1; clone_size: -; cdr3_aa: CSVNSGSMVEQYF; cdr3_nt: TGCAGCGTAAATAGCGGGAGTATGGTCGAGCAGTACTTC
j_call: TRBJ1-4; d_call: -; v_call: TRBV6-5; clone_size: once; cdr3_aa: CASSYSHNEKLFF; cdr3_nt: TGTGCCAGCAGTTATTCCCATAATGAAAAACTGTTTTTT
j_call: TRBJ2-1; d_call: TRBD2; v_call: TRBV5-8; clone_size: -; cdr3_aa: CASSVAGGPYNEQFF; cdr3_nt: TGTGCCAGCAGCGTAGCGGGAGGGCCTTACAATGAGCAGTTCTTC
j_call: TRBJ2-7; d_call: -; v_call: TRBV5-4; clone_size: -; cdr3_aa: CASSLAQGKEQYF; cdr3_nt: TGTGCCAGCAGCTTGGCCCAGGGGAAAGAGCAGTACTTC
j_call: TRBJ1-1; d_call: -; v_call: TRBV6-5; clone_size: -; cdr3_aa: CASKLGGDWNTEAFF; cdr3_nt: TGTGCCAGCAAATTAGGGGGTGACTGGAACACTGAAGCTTTCTTT
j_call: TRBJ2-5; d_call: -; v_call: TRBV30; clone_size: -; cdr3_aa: CAWSPGRETQYF; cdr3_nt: TGTGCCTGGAGTCCGGGGAGGGAGACCCAGTACTTC
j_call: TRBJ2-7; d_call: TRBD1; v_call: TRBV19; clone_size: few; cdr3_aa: CASNSPGQGASEQYF; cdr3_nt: TGTGCCAGTAATTCGCCGGGACAGGGGGCGAGCGAGCAGTACTTC
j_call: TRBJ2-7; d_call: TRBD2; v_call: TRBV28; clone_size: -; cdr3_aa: CASSSPRGGTYEQYF; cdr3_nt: TGTGCCAGCAGTTCCCCCCGGGGGGGAACCTACGAGCAGTACTTC
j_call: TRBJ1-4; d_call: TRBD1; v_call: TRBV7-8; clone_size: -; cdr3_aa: CASSPYRDSENEKLFF; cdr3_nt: TGTGCCAGCAGCCCATACCGGGACAGCGAGAATGAAAAACTGTTTTTT
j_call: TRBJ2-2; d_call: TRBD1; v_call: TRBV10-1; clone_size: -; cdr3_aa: CATYTGQGAGELFF; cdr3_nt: TGCGCCACCTACACCGGACAGGGGGCCGGGGAGCTGTTTTTT
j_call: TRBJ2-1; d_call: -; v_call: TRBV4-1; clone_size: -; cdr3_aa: CASSLEGVEQFF; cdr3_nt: TGCGCCAGCAGCCTCGAGGGCGTTGAGCAGTTCTTC
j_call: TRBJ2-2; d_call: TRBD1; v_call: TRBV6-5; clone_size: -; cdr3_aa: CASSLRQGGTGELFF; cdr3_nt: TGTGCCAGCAGCCTTAGACAGGGCGGCACCGGGGAGCTGTTTTTT
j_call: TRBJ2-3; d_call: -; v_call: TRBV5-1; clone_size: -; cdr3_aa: CASSPTVDTQYF; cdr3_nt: TGCGCCAGCAGCCCGACTGTAGATACGCAGTATTTT
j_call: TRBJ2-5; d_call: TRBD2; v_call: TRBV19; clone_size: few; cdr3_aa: CASSIRRGTETQYF; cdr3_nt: TGTGCCAGTAGTATTAGGCGGGGGACAGAGACCCAGTACTTC
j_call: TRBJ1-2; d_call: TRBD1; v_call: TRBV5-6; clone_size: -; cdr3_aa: CASSGTGLRRSQYGYTF; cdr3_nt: TGTGCCAGCAGCGGGACAGGGTTAAGGCGAAGTCAGTATGGCTACACCTTC
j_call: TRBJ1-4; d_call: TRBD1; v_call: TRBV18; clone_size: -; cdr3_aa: CASSPTRQGAEKLFF; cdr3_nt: TGTGCCAGCTCACCTACGAGACAGGGGGCTGAAAAACTGTTTTTT
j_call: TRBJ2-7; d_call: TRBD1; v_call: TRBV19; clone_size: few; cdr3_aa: CATSRDSFYEQYF; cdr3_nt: TGTGCCACCTCCCGGGACAGTTTTTACGAGCAGTACTTC
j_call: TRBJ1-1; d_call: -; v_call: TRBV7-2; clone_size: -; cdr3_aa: CASSLGASNTEAFF; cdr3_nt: TGTGCCAGCAGCTTGGGGGCCTCGAACACTGAAGCTTTCTTT
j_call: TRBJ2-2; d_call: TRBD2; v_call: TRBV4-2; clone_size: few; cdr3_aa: CASRADARTSGGAIPGELFF; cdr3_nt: TGTGCCAGCAGGGCCGACGCTCGGACTAGCGGGGGGGCCATTCCCGGGGAGCTGTTTTTT
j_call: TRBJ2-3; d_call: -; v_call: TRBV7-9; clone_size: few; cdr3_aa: CASSRYRGTDTQYF; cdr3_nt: TGTGCCAGCAGCCGGTACAGGGGCACAGATACGCAGTATTTT
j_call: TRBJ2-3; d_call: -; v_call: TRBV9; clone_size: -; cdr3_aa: CASSVELGGPDTQYF; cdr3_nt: TGTGCCAGCAGCGTAGAGTTAGGAGGGCCAGATACGCAGTATTTT
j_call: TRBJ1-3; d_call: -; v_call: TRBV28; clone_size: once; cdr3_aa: CASSIRGSGNTIYF; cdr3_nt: TGTGCCAGCAGTATCAGGGGATCTGGAAACACCATATATTTT